This TCR beta chain was sequenced during a study of identical twins. TCRdb called the 5' RACE reads again in MiXCR, with one record for every CDR3 protein. The sample has 1.5 million to 2 million distinct CDR3 sequences, about 32% seen once; the top ten hold around 0.25%. CDR3 length equals 15 residues. Trimming cost V 0 bases and J 1 base, with 10 bases left between them. This clonotype turned up a few times. The chain couples TRBV12-3 or TRBV12-4 to TRBJ2-7; D not certain. The clonotype originates from a newborn girl in good health. Specimen: cord blood. DNA of the CDR3: TGTGCCAGCAGTTTAGCGTCGCCAGTTTCCTACGAGCAGTACTTC. Its protein product is CASSLASPVSYEQYF.